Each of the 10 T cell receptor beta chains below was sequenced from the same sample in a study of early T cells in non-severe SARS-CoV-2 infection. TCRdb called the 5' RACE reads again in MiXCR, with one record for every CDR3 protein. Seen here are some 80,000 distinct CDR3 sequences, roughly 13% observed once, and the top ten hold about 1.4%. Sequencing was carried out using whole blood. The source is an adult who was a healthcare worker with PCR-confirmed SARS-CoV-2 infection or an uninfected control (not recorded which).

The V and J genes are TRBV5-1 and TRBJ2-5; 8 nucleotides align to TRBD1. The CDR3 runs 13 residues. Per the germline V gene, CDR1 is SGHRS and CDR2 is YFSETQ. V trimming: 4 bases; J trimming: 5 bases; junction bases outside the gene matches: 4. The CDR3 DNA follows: TGCGCCAGCAGCACAGGGGGGCCCGAGACCCAGTACTTC. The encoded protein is CASSTGGPETQYF.

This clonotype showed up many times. This CDR3 reads CATSRPKFGEQYF. In nucleotides, the CDR3 is TGTGCCACCAGCAGACCGAAATTCGGCGAGCAGTACTTC. The chain joins TRBV15 to TRBJ2-7; D gene uncertain. The CDR3 is made up of 13 amino acids. V lost 2 bases, J lost 6 bases, and 11 bases lay in between. Germline values: CDR1 LNHNV, CDR2 YYDKDF (reference sequence). The variable domain in full, with the rest retrieved from reference TRBV15 and TRBJ2-7, is DAMVIQNPRYQVTQFGKPVTLSCSQTLNHNVMYWYQQKSSQAPKLLFHYYDKDFNNEADTPDNFQSRRPNTSFCFLDIRSPGLGDTAMYLCATSRPKFGEQYFGPGTRLTVT.

CDR3 in amino acids: CASSPGQGAYEQYF. The CDR3 nucleotides read TGTGCCAGCAGCCCGGGACAGGGGGCCTACGAGCAGTACTTC. The V gene is TRBV7-6, the J gene TRBJ2-7; 11 nucleotides match TRBD1. Germline values: CDR1 SGHVS, CDR2 FNYEAQ. After removal of 5 bases from V and 2 bases from J, the junction contained 2 bases not matched to a gene. The CDR3 runs 14 residues.

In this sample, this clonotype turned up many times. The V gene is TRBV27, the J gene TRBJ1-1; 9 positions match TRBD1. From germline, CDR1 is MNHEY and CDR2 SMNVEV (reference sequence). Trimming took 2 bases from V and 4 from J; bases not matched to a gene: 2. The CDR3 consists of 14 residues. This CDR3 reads CASSLGDRATEAFF. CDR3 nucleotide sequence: TGTGCCAGCAGTTTAGGGGACAGGGCCACTGAAGCTTTCTTT.

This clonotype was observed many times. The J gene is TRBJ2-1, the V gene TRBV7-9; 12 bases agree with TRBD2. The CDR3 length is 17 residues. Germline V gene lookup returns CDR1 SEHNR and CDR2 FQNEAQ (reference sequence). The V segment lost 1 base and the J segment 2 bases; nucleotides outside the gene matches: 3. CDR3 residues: CASSLDRLAGAYNEQFF. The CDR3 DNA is TGTGCCAGCAGCTTAGACCGACTAGCGGGGGCCTACAATGAGCAGTTCTTC.

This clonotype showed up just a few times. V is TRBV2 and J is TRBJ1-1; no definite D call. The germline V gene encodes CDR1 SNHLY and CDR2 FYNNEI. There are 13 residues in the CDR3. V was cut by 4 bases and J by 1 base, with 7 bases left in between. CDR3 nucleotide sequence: TGTGCCAGCAGTGTCGAGGAGAACACTGAAGCTTTCTTT. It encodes CASSVEENTEAFF.

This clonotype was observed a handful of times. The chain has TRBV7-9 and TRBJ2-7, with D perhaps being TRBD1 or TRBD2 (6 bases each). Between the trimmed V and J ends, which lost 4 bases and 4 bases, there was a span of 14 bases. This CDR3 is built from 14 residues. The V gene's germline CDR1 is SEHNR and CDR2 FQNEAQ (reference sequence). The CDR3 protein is CASSSPGGAYEQYF. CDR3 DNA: TGTGCCAGCAGCTCCCCCGGGGGCGCTTACGAGCAGTACTTC.

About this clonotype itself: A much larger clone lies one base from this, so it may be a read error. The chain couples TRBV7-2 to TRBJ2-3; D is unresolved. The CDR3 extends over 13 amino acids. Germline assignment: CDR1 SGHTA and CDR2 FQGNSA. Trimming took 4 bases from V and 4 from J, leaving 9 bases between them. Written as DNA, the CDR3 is TGTGCCAGCAGCTCTATTTCCCCAGATACGCAGTATTTT. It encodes CASSSISPDTQYF.

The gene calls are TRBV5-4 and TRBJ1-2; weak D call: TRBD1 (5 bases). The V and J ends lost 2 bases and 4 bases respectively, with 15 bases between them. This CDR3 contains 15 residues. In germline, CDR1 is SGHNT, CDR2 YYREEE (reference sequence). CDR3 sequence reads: CASSFGQGGVYGYTF. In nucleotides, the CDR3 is TGTGCCAGCAGCTTCGGGCAGGGAGGGGTCTATGGCTACACCTTC.

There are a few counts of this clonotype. CDR3 loop: CSVGTGGDTQYF. The CDR3 bases are TGCAGCGTCGGGACAGGGGGCGATACGCAGTATTTT. The V and J genes are TRBV29-1 and TRBJ2-3; TRBD1 matches 12 bases. The CDR3 extends over 12 amino acids. With V trimmed by 6 bases and J by 6 bases, 1 base remained unmatched. Germline-derived CDR1 and CDR2 are SQVTM and ANQGSEA.